This record concerns one T cell receptor (beta chain) sequence. Primers used in a second PCR of roughly 6 to 12 cycles were a sample-barcoded 5' primer and a J-beta primer mix. TCRdb re-derived calls from the 5' RACE reads in MiXCR, one entry per CDR3 protein. This table holds under 750,000 distinct CDR3 sequences, around half found once. They isolated at least 6 million PBMCs from each sample. Per sample, no less than 5.5 micrograms of total RNA were extracted. The trim removed 5 bases at V and 5 bases at J, leaving 7 bases unmatched. This CDR3 has 16 amino acids. Germline lookup yields CDR1 SGHTA and CDR2 FQGNSA. The sample originates from a study of blood T cells in healthy people across ages.

The gene calls are TRBV7-2 and TRBJ2-5; 14 nucleotides agree with TRBD2. This clonotype was sampled from a man at least 80 years old in good health. Sequenced input: blood. The CDR3 is CASSIGLAGGRETQYF. CDR3 nucleotides: TGTGCCAGCAGCATAGGACTAGCGGGGGGTAGGGAGACCCAGTACTTC.